The entry that follows covers one TCR beta chain sequence. The data originate from a study of blood T cell repertoires in COVID-19. Across the whole study: The origin of the acute and convalescent COVID-19 samples was the United States, Italy and Spain. Nucleic acid was either cDNA or gDNA, and it came from T cells, B-cell-depleted T cells, or PBMCs.

This CDR3 is 17 amino acids long. Germline values: CDR1 KGHDR, CDR2 SFDVKD. The J segment lost 5 bases and the V segment lost 4 bases, leaving 11 bases of the junction unmatched. Per the authors' pipeline: It was from reference gene primer amplification that nucleated cell counts were estimated. Only in-frame clones appear in the TCRdb table, and some are missing; sequencing was by immunoSEQ multiplex PCR. V and J calls and clone size are those listed in that table; D and trimming were worked out from the DNA. The sample yields some 150,000 clones, more than 75% seen once. The chain employs TRBV24-1 and TRBJ2-1; TRBD2 agrees at 9 bases. Specimen: peripheral blood. This clonotype originated in a man aged 70-80 years with acute or convalescent COVID-19. The CDR3 reads CATSDISGGAFNNEQFF. CDR3 DNA: TGTGCCACCAGTGACATTAGCGGGGGAGCTTTTAACAATGAGCAGTTCTTC.